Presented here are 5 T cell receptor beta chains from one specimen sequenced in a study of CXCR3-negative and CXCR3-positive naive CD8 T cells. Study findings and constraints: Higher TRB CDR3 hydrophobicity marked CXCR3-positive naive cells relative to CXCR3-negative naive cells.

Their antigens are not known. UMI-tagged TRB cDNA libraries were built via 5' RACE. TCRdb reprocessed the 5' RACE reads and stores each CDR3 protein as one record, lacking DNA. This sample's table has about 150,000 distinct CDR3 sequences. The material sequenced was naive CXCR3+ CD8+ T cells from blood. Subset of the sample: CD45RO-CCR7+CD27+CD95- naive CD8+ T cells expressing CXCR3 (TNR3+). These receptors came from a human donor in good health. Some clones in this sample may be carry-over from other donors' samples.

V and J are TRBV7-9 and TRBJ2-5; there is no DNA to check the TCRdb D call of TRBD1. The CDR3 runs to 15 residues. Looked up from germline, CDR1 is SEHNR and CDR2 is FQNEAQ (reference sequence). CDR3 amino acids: CASSWSGTGQETQYF.

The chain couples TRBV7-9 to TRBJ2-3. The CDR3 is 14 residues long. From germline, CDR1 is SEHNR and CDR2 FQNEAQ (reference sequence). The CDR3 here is CASSSGFGTDTQYF.

CDR3 protein: CASSYFRTRTEAFF. The gene calls are TRBV6-2 or TRBV6-3 and TRBJ1-1. Germline CDR1 is MNHEY and CDR2 is SVGEGT. The CDR3 loop spans 14 amino acids.

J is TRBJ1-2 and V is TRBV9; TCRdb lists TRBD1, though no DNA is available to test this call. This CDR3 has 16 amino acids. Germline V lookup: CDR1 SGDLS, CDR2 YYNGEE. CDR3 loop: CASSVAGQGLNYGYTF.

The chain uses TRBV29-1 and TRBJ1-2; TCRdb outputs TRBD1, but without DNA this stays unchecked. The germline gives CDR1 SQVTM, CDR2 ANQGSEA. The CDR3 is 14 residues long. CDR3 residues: CSVVPEGRIYGYTF.